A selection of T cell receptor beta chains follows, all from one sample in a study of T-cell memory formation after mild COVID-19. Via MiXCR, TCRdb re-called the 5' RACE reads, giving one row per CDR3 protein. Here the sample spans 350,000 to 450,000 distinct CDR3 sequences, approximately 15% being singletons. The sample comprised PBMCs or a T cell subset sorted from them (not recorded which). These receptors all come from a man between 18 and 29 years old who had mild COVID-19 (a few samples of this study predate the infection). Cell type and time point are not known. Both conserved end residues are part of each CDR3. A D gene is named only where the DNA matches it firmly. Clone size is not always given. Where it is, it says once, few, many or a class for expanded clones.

CASSYSRGYYGYTF,TGTGCCAGCAGTTACTCGAGGGGATACTATGGCTACACCTTC,TRBV6-5,-,-,TRBJ1-2
CASSQEKTSGGFYEQYF,TGCGCCAGCAGCCAAGAGAAGACTAGCGGGGGGTTCTACGAGCAGTACTTC,TRBV4-1,-,TRBD2,TRBJ2-7
CSALVWTSTDTQYF,TGCAGTGCTCTCGTGTGGACTAGCACAGATACGCAGTATTTT,TRBV20-1,-,-,TRBJ2-3
CASSPTWDIRAGELFF,TGTGCCAGCAGTCCCACCTGGGACATTCGCGCCGGGGAGCTGTTTTTT,TRBV27,-,-,TRBJ2-2
CASRQGSMGNQPQHF,TGTGCCAGCAGACAGGGGTCAATGGGCAATCAGCCCCAGCATTTT,TRBV2,-,TRBD1,TRBJ1-5
CASSEDGGDAGELFF,TGCGCCAGCAGTGAGGACGGGGGAGACGCCGGGGAGCTGTTTTTT,TRBV10-2,-,-,TRBJ2-2
CASRWATSGPDTQYF,TGTGCCAGCCGCTGGGCGACTAGCGGCCCAGATACGCAGTATTTT,TRBV13,-,TRBD2,TRBJ2-3
CASSPVANTGELFF,TGTGCCAGCAGCCCAGTAGCGAACACCGGGGAGCTGTTTTTT,TRBV7-2,many,-,TRBJ2-2
CASSLGDRVENIQYF,TGCGCCAGCAGCTTGGGAGACAGGGTTGAAAACATTCAGTACTTC,TRBV5-1,many,TRBD1,TRBJ2-4
CASSWGQSQNTEAFF,TGCGCCAGCAGCTGGGGACAGTCTCAGAACACTGAAGCTTTCTTT,TRBV5-1,-,TRBD1,TRBJ1-1
CASSVVKAGTAEAFF,TGTGCCAGCAGTGTTGTCAAGGCAGGGACGGCTGAAGCTTTCTTT,TRBV2,-,-,TRBJ1-1
CASIGGSGANVLTF,TGTGCCAGCATAGGGGGATCTGGGGCCAACGTCCTGACTTTC,TRBV2,few,-,TRBJ2-6
CASTPAGYYNQPQHF,TGTGCCAGCACCCCGGCGGGGTATTACAATCAGCCCCAGCATTTT,TRBV6-6,many,-,TRBJ1-5
CASKGLNYGYTF,TGTGCCAGCAAGGGACTTAACTATGGCTACACCTTC,TRBV5-4,-,-,TRBJ1-2
CASSWVRGLREQFF,TGTGCCAGCAGTTGGGTTAGGGGGCTTAGGGAGCAGTTCTTC,TRBV28,few,TRBD1,TRBJ2-1
CASSLGGRQETQYF,TGTGCCAGCAGCTTGGGGGGACGCCAAGAGACCCAGTACTTC,TRBV5-6,many,-,TRBJ2-5
CASSLSPLGNTEAFF,TGCGCCAGCAGCTTATCTCCGTTGGGGAACACTGAAGCTTTCTTT,TRBV5-1,many,-,TRBJ1-1
CASSYSRDGLNTEAFF,TGTGCCAGCAGTTACTCGAGGGACGGATTGAACACTGAAGCTTTCTTT,TRBV6-2/TRBV6-3,-,-,TRBJ1-1
CSASRGRGVTEAFF,TGCAGTGCTTCCCGAGGGAGGGGCGTCACTGAAGCTTTCTTT,TRBV20-1,-,-,TRBJ1-1
CASSHRVLNEQFF,TGCGCCAGCAGCCATAGGGTTTTGAATGAGCAGTTCTTC,TRBV4-1,few,-,TRBJ2-1
CSPPGLAGGTYNEQFF,TGCAGTCCGCCGGGACTAGCGGGGGGTACCTACAATGAGCAGTTCTTC,TRBV20-1,-,TRBD2,TRBJ2-1
CASTLGQGETQYF,TGTGCCAGCACCCTCGGACAGGGTGAGACCCAGTACTTC,TRBV12-3/TRBV12-4,many,TRBD1,TRBJ2-5
CASSQAVGGDRSRYEQYF,TGCGCCAGCAGCCAAGCCGTTGGGGGGGATCGGTCCCGATACGAGCAGTACTTC,TRBV4-1,many,TRBD2,TRBJ2-7
CASSIGGIHEQFF,TGTGCCAGCAGTATCGGAGGGATCCATGAGCAGTTCTTC,TRBV12-3/TRBV12-4,-,-,TRBJ2-1
CASSRYGTDSPLHF,TGCGCCAGCAGCCGATACGGGACAGATTCACCCCTCCACTTT,TRBV4-3,-,TRBD1,TRBJ1-6
CASSPSSNNEQFF,TGTGCCAGCAGCCCATCCAGCAACAATGAGCAGTTCTTC,TRBV9,few,-,TRBJ2-1
CASSEISQETQYF,TGTGCCAGCAGTGAAATCAGCCAAGAGACCCAGTACTTC,TRBV2,many,-,TRBJ2-5
CASSTAGGMGETQYF,TGTGCCAGCAGCACCGCAGGGGGAATGGGTGAGACCCAGTACTTC,TRBV5-4,-,TRBD1,TRBJ2-5
CSVAGLDQPQHF,TGCAGCGTGGCAGGGTTGGATCAGCCCCAGCATTTT,TRBV29-1,-,-,TRBJ1-5
CSARASGLTYSPLHF,TGCAGTGCTAGAGCCTCCGGCCTGACCTATTCACCCCTCCACTTT,TRBV20-1,-,-,TRBJ1-6
CASSEGTGGEGTQYF,TGTGCCAGCAGTGAGGGGACAGGGGGAGAAGGTACGCAGTATTTT,TRBV6-1,once,TRBD1,TRBJ2-3
CASSLRGGDSYEQYF,TGTGCCAGCAGCTTAAGAGGTGGGGACTCCTACGAGCAGTACTTC,TRBV7-3,few,-,TRBJ2-7
CASSYSGTVETQYF,TGTGCCAGCAGTTACTCCGGGACGGTAGAGACCCAGTACTTC,TRBV6-5,-,-,TRBJ2-5
CASSFRAASNQPQHF,TGTGCCAGCAGTTTCCGGGCCGCTAGCAATCAGCCCCAGCATTTT,TRBV7-2,-,-,TRBJ1-5
CASSYFDREGTEAFF,TGTGCCAGCAGTTACTTTGACAGGGAGGGCACTGAAGCTTTCTTT,TRBV7-9,many,TRBD1,TRBJ1-1
CASSPRQAGANVLTF,TGTGCCAGCAGCCCTAGACAGGCTGGGGCCAACGTCCTGACTTTC,TRBV7-2,many,-,TRBJ2-6
CASTDRSVTEAFF,TGTGCCAGCACAGACAGATCGGTGACTGAAGCTTTCTTT,TRBV6-5,few,-,TRBJ1-1
CASSLGDITEAFF,TGTGCCAGCAGCTTAGGAGATATAACTGAAGCTTTCTTT,TRBV7-3,-,-,TRBJ1-1
CASSLYGQGASEQYF,TGTGCCAGCAGTCTGTACGGGCAGGGGGCTTCCGAGCAGTACTTC,TRBV5-4,few,TRBD1,TRBJ2-7